This T cell receptor (beta chain) appears in the sequencing data of a study of identifying expanded T cells in peripheral blood. Data came from immunoSEQ multiplex PCR; TCRdb stores just in-frame clones and leaves some out. The sample includes 45,000 to 75,000 clones, about 85% of them seen just once. The V gene lost 3 bases and the J gene lost 6 bases, with 11 bases spanning the gap. The CDR3 extends over 14 amino acids. Germline CDR1 SGHDN, CDR2 FVKESK. Notes on this clone: The antigen remains undetermined.

General study findings and limits: Approximately two-week clone count variance significantly increased as total template count grew.

This sequence originates from a person between 18 and 75 years old in good health. The material sequenced was blood. The rearrangement uses TRBV14 and TRBJ2-2, with unresolved D. CDR3 in DNA: TGTGCCAGCAGCCATGGCGGTCGGGCCGGGGAGCTGTTTTTT. The encoded protein is CASSHGGRAGELFF.